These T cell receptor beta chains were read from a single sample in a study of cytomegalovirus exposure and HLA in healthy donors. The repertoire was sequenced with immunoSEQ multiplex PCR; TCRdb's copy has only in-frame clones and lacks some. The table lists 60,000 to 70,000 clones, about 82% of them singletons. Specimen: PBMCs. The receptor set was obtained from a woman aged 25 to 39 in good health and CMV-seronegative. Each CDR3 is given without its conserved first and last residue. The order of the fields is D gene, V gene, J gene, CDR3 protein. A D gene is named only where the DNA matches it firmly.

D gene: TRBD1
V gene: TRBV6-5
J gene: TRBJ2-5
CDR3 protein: ASSIRDSLY

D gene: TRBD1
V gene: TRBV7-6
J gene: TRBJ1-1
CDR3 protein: ASSRMTGTGEAF

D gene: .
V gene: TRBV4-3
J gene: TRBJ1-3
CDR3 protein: ASSPQGMSGNTIY

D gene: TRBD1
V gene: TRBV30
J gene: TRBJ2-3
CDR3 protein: AWSGGQGAVVDTQY

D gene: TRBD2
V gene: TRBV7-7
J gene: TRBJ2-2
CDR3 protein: ASSLRASGTNTGELF

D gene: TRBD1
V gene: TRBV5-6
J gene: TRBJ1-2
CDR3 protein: ASSSRTGGLGYT

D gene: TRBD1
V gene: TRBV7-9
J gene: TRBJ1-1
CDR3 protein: ASSLRDRGSEAF

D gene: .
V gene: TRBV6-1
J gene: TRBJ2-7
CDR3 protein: ASVPSVYYEQY

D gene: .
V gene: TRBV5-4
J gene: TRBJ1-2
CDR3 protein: ASSMTQVLQGPNYGYT

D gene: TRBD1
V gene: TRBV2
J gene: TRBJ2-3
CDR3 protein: ASRGTGPDTQY

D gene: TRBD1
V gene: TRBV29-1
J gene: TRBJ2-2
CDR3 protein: SVEGQGLNTGELF

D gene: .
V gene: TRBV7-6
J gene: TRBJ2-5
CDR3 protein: ASSLNNQETQY

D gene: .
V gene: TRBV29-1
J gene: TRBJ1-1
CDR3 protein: SAETAYTEAF

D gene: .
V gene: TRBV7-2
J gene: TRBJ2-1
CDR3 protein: ASSRSGDRNEQL

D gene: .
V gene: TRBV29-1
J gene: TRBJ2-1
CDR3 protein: SIGLARNEQF

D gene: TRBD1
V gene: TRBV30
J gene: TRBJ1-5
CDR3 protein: AWGTGSSQPQH

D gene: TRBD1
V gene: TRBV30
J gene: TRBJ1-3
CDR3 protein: ASHEGGGNTIY

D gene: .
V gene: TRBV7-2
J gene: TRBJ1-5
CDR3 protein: ASSLALYGGNQPQH

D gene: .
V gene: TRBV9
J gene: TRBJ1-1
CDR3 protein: ASSVLLSSTEAF

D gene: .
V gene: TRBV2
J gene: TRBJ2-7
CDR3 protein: ASSEANGQISYEQY

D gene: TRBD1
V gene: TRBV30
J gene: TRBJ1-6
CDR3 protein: AWSQGALSPLH

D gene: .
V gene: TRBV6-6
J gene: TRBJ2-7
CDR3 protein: ASGSTYEQY

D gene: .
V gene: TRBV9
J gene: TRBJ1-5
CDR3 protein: ASGRFDQPQH

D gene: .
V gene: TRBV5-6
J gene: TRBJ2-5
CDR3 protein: ASSLPMNRALETQY

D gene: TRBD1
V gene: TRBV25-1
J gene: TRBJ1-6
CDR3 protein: ASRDSGSYNSPLH

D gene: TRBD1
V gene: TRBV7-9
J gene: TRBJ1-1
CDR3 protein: ASSLTGVNTEAF

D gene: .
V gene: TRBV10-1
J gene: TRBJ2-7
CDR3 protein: ASSESQGRPHEQY

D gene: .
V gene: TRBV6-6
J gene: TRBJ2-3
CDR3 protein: ASSSSTDTQY

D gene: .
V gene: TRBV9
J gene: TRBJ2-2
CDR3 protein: ASSVDGRVTGELF

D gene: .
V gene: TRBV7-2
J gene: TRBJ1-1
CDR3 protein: ASSSRGGAEAF

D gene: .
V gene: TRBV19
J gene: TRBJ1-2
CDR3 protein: ASSESTEIYGYT

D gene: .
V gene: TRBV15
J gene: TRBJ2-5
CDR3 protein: ATSRVGGAEETQY